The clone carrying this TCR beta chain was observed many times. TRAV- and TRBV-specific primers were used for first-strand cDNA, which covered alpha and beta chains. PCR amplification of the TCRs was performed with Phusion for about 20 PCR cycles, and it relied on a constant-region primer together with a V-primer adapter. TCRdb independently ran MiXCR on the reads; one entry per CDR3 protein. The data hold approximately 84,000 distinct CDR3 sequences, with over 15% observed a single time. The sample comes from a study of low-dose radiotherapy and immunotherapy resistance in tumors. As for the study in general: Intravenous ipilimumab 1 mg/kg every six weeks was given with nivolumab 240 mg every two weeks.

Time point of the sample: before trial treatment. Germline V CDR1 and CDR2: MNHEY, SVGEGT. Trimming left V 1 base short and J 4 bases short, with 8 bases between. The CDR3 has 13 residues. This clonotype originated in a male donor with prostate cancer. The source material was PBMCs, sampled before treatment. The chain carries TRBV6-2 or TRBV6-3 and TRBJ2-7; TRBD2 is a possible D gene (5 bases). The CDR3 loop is CASSYFREYEQYF. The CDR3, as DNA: TGTGCCAGCAGTTACTTCCGGGAATACGAGCAGTACTTC.